The clone carrying this T cell receptor (beta chain) has a single count. In germline, CDR1 is SGHNT, CDR2 YYREEE (reference sequence). V was clipped by 3 bases and J by 7 bases; unmatched bases: 7. The CDR3 runs 15 residues. Source study methods: Nucleated cell counts were estimated from reference gene primer amplification. Using immunoSEQ multiplex PCR, the repertoire was profiled, and TCRdb retains in-frame clones only, with some absent. The V and J calls and the clone size are those of that table, but D and trimming were determined from the DNA. The table has more than 150,000 clones, about four fifths seen once. The record originates from a study of blood T cell repertoires in COVID-19. As for the study in general: Specimens from acute and convalescent COVID-19 originated in the United States, Italy and Spain. T cells, B-cell-depleted T cells, or PBMCs provided the cDNA or gDNA that served as material.

This clonotype was obtained from a woman of 80 years or more with acute or convalescent COVID-19. This sequence joins TRBV5-4 and TRBJ1-4; TRBD1 matches 9 bases. Sample: peripheral blood. This chain's CDR3 is CASSSPTGGGEKLFF. The CDR3 DNA sequence: TGTGCCAGCAGCTCTCCCACAGGGGGCGGTGAAAAACTGTTTTTT.